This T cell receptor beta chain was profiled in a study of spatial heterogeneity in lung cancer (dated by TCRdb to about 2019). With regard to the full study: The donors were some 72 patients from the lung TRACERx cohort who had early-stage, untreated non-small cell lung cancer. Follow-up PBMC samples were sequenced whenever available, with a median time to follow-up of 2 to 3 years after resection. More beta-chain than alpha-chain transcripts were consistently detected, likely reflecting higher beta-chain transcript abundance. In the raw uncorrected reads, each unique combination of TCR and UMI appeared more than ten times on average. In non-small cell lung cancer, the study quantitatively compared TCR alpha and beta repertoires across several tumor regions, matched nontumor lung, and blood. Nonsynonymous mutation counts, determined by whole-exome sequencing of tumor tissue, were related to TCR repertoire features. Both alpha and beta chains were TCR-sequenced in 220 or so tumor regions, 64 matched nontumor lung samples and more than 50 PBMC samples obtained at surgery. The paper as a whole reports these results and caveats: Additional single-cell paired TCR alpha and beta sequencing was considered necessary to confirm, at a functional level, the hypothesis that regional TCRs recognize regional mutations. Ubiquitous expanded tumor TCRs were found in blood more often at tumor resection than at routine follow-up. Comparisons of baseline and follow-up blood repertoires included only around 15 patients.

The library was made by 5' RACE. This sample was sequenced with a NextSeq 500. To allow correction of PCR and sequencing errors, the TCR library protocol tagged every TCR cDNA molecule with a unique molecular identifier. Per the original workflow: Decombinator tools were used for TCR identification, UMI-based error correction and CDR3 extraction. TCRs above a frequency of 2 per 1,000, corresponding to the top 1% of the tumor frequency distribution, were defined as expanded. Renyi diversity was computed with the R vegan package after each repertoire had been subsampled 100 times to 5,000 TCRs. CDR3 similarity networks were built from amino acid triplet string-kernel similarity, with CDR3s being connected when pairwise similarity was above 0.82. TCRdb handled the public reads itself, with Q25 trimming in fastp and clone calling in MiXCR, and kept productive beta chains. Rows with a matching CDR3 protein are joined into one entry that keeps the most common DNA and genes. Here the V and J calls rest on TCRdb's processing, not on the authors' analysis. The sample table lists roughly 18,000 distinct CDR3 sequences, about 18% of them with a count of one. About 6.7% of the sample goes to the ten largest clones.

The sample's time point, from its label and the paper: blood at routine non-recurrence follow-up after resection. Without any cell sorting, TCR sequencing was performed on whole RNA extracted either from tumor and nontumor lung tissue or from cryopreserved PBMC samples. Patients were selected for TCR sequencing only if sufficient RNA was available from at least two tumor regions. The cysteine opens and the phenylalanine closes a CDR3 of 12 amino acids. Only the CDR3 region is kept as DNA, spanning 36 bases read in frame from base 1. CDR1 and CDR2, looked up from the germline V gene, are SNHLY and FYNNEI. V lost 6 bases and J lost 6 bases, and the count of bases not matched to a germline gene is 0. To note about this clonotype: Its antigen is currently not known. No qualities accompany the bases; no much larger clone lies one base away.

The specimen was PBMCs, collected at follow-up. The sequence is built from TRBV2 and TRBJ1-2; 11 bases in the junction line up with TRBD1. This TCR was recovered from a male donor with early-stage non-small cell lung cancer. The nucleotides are TGTGCCAGCAGGGACAGGGGGCATGGCTACACCTTC. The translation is CASRDRGHGYTF.